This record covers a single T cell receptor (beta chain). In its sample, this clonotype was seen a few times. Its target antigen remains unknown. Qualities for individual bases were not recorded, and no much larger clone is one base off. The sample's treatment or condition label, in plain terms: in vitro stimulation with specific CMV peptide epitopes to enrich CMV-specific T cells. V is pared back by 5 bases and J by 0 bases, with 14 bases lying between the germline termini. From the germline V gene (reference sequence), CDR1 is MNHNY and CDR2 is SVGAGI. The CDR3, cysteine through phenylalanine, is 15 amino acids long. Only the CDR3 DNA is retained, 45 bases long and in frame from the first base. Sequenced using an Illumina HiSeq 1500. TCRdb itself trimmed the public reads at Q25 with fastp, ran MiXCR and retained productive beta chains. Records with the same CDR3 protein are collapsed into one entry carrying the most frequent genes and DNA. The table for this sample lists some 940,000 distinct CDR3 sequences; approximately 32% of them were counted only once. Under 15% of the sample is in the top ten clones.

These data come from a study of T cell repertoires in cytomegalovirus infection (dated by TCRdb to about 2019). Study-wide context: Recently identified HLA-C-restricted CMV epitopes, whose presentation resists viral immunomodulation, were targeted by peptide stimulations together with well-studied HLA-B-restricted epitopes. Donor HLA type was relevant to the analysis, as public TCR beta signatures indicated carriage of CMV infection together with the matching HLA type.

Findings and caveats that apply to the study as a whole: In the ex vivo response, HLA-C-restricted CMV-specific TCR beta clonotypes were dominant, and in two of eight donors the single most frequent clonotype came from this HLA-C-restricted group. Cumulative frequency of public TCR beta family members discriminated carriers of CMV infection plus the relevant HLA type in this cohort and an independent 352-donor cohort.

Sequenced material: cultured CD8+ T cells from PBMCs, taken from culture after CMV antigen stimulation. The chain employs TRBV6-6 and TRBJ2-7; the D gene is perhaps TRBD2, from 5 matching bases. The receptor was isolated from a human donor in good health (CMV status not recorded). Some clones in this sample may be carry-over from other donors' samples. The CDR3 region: CASSDPGEPSYEQYF. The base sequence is TGTGCCAGCAGTGACCCCGGGGAGCCCTCCTACGAGCAGTACTTC.